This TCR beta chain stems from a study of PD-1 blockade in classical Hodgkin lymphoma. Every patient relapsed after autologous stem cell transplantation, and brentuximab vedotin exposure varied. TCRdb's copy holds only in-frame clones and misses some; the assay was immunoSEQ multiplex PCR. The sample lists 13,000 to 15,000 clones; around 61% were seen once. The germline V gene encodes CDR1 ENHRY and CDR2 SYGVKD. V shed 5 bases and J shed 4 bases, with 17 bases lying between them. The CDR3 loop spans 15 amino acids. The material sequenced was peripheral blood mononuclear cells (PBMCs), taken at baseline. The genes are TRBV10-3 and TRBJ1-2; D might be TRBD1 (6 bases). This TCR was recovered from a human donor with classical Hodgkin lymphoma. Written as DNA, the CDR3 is TGTGCCATCAGTCTACGACAGGACGCTGTCTATGGCTACACCTTC. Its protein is CAISLRQDAVYGYTF.